This T cell receptor beta chain derives from a study of T cells in Graves' hyperthyroidism and ophthalmopathy. About the research overall: Before any treatment, at initial diagnosis, peripheral blood was collected.

Amplified regions were TCR beta CDR3 sequences from RNA transcripts. The HTBI set primed first-round TCR CDR3 RT-PCR. TCRdb passed the multiplex PCR reads through MiXCR, listing each CDR3 protein once. The sample holds about 210,000 distinct CDR3 sequences; approximately 17% are singletons and the top ten take approximately 50%. Graves' hyperthyroidism was deemed stable absent ophthalmopathy progression within 18 months. Fresh peripheral blood, roughly 9.8 ml of it, supplied the PBMCs. The sequenced sample consisted of blood. This receptor was obtained from a man in his fifties with Graves' hyperthyroidism.

Here the CDR3 reads CASSMVGTETRETQYF. The CDR3 DNA reads as TGTGCCAGTAGTATGGTGGGGACAGAAACTCGAGAGACCCAGTACTTC. This chain joins TRBV19 and TRBJ2-5; the match to TRBD1 covers 7 bases. Germline-derived CDR1 and CDR2 are LNHDA and SQIVND (reference sequence). The CDR3 runs 16 residues. Trimming removed 3 bases from V and 4 bases from J; junction bases left unmatched: 11.